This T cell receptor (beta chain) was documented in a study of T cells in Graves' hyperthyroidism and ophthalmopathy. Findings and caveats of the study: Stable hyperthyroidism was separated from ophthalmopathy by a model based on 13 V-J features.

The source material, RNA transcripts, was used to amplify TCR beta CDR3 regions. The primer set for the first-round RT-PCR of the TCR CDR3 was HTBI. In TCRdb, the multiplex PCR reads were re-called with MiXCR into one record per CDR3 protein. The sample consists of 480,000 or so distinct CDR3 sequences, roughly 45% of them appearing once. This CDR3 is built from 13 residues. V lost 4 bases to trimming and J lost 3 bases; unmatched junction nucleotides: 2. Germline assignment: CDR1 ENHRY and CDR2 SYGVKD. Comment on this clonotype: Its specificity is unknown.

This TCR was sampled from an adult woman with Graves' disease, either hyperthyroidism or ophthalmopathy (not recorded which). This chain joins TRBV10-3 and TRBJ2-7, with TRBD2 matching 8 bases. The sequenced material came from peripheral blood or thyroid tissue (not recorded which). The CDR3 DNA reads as TGTGCCATCAGTGCAACTAGCGGCTACGAGCAGTACTTC. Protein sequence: CAISATSGYEQYF.